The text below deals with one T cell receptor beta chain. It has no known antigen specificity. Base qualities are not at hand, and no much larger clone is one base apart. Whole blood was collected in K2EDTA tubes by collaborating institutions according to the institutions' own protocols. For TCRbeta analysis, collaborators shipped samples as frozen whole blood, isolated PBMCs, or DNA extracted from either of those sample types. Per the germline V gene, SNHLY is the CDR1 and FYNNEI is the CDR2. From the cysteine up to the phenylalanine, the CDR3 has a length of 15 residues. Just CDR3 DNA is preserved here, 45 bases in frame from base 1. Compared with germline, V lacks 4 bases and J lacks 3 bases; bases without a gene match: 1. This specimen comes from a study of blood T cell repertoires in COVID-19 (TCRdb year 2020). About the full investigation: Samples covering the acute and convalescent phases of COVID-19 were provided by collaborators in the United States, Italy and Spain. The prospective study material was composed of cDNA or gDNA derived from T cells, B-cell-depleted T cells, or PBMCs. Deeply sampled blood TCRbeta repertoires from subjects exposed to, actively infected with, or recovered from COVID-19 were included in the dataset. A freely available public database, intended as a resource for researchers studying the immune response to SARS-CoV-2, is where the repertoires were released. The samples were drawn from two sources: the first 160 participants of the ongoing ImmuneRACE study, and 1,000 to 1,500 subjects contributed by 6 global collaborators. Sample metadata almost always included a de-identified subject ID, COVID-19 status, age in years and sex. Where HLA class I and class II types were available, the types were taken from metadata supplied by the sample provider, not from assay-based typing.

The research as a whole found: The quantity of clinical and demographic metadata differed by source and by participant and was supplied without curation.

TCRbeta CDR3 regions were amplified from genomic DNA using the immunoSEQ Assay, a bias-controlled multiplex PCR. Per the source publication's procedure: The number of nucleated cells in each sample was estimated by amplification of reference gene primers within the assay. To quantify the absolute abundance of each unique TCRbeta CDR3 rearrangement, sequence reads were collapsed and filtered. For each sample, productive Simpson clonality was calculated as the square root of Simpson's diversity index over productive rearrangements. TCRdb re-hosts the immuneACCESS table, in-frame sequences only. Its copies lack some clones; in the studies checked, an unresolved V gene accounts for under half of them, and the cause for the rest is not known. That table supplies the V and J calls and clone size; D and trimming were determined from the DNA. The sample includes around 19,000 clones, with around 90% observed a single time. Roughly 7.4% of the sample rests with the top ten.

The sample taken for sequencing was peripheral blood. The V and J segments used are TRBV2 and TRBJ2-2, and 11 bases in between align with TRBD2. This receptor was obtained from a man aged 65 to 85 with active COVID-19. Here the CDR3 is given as CASSATSGDTGELFF. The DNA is TGTGCCAGCAGTGCGACTAGCGGGGACACCGGGGAGCTGTTTTTT. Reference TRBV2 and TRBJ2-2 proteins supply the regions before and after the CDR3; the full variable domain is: EPEVTQTPSHQVTQMGQEVILRCVPISNHLYFYWYRQILGQKVEFLVSFYNNEISEKSEIFDDQFSVERPDGSNFTLKIRSTKLEDSAMYFCASSATSGDTGELFFGEGSRLTVL.